The present TCR beta chain was sequenced within a study of neurological immune-mediated disorders. V lost 5 bases and J lost 2, with 9 bases in between. The germline gives CDR1 SGHAT, CDR2 FQNNGV. This CDR3 region has 14 residues. The sample holds many counts of this clonotype. TCRdb re-called the 5' RACE reads with MiXCR, one entry per CDR3 protein. Of about 27,000 distinct CDR3 sequences in the sample, around 21% are singletons; the top ten hold about a sixth. The receptor was isolated from a woman aged 60-70 years in good health. Sample: PBMCs. The chain recombines TRBV11-2 with TRBJ2-2; D unclear. CDR3 sequence reads: CASSALFNTGELFF. DNA of the CDR3: TGTGCCAGCAGCGCCCTCTTTAACACCGGGGAGCTGTTTTTT.